This T cell receptor (beta chain) was sequenced for a study of cytomegalovirus exposure and HLA in healthy donors. The study's findings and limits: Reportedly, cytomegalovirus status was diagnosed with high sensitivity and specificity.

PCR amplification relied on 60 Vbeta primers (plus 13 Jbeta primers). Repertoires were generated with immunoSEQ multiplex PCR, while TCRdb's copy carries only in-frame clones and drops some. The table records over 90,000 clones, less than 85% of them present only once. Though nominally healthy at sampling, donors likely had unrecorded immune exposures. As for this clone: The antigen is undetermined.

The V gene end was trimmed by 7 bases and the J gene end by 0 bases; junction bases not matched to a gene: 8. The CDR3 covers 16 residues. Germline values: CDR1 SNHLY, CDR2 FYNNEI. The chain couples TRBV2 to TRBJ2-3; 9 nucleotides align to TRBD1. The TCR comes from a man aged 40-50 years in good health and CMV-seronegative. The sample comprised PBMCs. The CDR3 here is CASIPRGTGSTDTQYF. CDR3 in DNA: TGTGCCAGCATTCCCCGTGGGACAGGGAGCACAGATACGCAGTATTTT.